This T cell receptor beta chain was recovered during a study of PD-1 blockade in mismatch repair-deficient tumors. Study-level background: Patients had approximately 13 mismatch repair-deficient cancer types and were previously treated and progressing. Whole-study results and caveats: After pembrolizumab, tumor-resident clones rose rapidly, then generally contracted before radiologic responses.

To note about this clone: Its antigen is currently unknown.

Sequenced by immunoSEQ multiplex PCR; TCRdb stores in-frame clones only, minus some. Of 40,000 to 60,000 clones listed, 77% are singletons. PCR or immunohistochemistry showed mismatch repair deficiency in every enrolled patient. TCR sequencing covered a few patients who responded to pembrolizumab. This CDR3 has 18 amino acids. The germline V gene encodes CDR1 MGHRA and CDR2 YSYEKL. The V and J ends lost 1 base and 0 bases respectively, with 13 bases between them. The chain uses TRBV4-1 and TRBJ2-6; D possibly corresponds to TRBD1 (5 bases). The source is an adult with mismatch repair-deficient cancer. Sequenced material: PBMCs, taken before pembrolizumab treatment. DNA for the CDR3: TGCGCCAGCAGCCAAGGGGCACAGGCTTACTCTGGGGCCAACGTCCTGACTTTC. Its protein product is CASSQGAQAYSGANVLTF.